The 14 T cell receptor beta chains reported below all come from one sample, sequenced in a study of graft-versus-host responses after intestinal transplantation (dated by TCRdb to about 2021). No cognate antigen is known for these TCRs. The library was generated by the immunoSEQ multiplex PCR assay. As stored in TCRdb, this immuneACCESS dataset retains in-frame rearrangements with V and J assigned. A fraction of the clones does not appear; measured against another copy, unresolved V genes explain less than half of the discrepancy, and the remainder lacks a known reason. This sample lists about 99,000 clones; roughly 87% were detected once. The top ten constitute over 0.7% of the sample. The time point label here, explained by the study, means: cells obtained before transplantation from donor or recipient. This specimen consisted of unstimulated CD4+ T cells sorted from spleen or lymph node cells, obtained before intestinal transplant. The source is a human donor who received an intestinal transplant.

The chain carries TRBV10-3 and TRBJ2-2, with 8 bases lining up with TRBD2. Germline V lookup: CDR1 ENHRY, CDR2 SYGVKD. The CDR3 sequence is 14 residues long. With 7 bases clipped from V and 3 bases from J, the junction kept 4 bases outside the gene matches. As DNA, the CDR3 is TGTGCCATCAACGGGGGGGCCGACACCGGGGAGCTGTTTTTT. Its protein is CAINGGADTGELFF.

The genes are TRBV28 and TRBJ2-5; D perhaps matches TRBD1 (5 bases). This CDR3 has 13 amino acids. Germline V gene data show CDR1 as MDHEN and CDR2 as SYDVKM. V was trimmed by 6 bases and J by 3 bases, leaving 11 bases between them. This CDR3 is CASRLQGEETQYF. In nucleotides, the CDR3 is TGTGCCAGCAGGTTGCAGGGTGAAGAGACCCAGTACTTC.

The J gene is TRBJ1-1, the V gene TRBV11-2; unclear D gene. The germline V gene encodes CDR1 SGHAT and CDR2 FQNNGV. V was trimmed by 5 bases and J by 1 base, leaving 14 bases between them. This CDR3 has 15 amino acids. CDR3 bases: TGTGCCAGCAGCCCCTCCGCGGTCAAGAACACTGAAGCTTTCTTT. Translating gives CASSPSAVKNTEAFF.

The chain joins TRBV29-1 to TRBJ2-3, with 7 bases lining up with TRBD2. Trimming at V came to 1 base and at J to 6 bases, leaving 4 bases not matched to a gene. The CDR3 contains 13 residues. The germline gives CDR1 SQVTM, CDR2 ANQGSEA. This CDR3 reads CSVEGLAPDTQYF. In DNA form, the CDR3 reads TGCAGCGTTGAAGGACTAGCCCCTGATACGCAGTATTTT.

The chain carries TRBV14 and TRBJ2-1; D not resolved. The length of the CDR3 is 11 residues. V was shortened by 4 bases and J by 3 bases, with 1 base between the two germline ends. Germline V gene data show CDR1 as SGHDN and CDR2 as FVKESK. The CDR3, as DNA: TGTGCCAGCAGCCTCTACAATGAGCAGTTCTTC. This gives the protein CASSLYNEQFF. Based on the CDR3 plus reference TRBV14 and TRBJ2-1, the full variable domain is EAGVTQFPSHSVIEKGQTVTLRCDPISGHDNLYWYRRVMGKEIKFLLHFVKESKQDESGMPNNRFLAERTGGTYSTLKVQPAELEDSGVYFCASSLYNEQFFGPGTRLTVL.

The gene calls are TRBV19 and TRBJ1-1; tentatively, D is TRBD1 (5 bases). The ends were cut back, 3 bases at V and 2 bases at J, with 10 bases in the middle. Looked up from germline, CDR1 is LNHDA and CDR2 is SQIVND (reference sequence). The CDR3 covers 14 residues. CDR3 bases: TGTGCCAGTAGTATTAGGGGCAGAAACACTGAAGCTTTCTTT. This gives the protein CASSIRGRNTEAFF.

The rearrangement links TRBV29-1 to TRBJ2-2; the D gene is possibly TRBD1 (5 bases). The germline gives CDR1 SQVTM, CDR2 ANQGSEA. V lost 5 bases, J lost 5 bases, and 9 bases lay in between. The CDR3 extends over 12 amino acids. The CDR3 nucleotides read TGCAGCGTTAGCCAGGGAACCGGGGAGCTGTTTTTT. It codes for CSVSQGTGELFF.

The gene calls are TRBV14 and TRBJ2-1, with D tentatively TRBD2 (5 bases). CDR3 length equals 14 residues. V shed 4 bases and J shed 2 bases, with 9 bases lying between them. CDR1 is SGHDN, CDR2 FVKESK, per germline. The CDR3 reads CASSRTSPYNEQFF. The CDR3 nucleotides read TGTGCCAGCAGCCGAACTAGTCCCTACAATGAGCAGTTCTTC.

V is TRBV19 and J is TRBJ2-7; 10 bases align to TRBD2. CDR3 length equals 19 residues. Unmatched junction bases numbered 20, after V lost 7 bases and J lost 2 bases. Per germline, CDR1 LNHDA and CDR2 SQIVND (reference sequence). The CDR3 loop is CASTLRGPLTSGTTYEQYF. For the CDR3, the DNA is TGTGCCAGTACACTCCGGGGGCCTCTTACTAGCGGGACTACCTACGAGCAGTACTTC.

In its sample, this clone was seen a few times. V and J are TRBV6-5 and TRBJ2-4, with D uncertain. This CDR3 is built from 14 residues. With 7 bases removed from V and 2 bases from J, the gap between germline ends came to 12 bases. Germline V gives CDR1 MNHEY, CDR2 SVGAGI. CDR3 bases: TGTGCCAGCAAGGAACAGAGGACCAAAAACATTCAGTACTTC. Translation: CASKEQRTKNIQYF.

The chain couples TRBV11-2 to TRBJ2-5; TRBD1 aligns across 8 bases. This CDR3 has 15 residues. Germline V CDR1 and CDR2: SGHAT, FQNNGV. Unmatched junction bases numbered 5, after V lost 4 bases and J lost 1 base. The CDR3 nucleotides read TGTGCCAGCAGCTCACTCAGGGGGCGCCAAGAGACCCAGTACTTC. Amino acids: CASSSLRGRQETQYF.

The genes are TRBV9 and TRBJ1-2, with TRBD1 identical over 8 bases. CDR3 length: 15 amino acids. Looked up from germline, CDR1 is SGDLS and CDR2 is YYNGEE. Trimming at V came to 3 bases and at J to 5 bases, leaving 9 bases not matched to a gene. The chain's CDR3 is CASSASGQGRYGYTF. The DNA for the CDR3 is TGTGCCAGCAGCGCCTCAGGACAGGGTCGGTATGGCTACACCTTC.

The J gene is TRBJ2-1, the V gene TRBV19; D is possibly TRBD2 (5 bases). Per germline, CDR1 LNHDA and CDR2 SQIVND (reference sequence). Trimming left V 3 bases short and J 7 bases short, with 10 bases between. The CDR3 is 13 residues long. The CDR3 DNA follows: TGTGCCAGTAGTATTACTAGGCTGAATGAGCAGTTCTTC. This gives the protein CASSITRLNEQFF.

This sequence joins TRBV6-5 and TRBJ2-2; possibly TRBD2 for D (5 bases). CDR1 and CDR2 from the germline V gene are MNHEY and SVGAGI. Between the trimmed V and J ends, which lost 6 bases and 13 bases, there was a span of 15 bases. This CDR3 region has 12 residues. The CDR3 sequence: CASSHGKGGLFF. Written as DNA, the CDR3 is TGTGCCAGCAGCCACGGGAAGGGTGGGCTGTTTTTT.